The rows below give T cell receptor beta chains drawn from one sample of a study of blood T cell repertoires in COVID-19. Clones were read by immunoSEQ multiplex PCR, and TCRdb kept only the in-frame ones, dropping some. The sample yields 350,000 or so clones, roughly 87% seen once. Material for sequencing was PBMCs or T cells enriched from blood (not recorded which). All receptors derive from a woman aged 25 to 39 who had recovered from COVID-19. The CDR3 runs from the conserved cysteine through the conserved F or W. The D gene is left open where the match is weak. Part of the rows lack a size; the others show once, few, many or a class for expanded clones.

v_call	j_call	clone_size	d_call	cdr3_aa	cdr3_nt
TRBV5-4	TRBJ1-2	once	TRBD1	CASSLGAIGTGGYGYTF	TGTGCCAGCAGCTTGGGGGCCATAGGGACAGGGGGCTATGGCTACACCTTC
TRBV7-2	TRBJ1-5	.	TRBD1	CASSLDRVPQHF	TGTGCCAGCAGCCTAGACAGGGTGCCCCAGCATTTT
TRBV9	TRBJ2-7	few	.	CASSISATGAYEQYF	TGTGCCAGCAGCATATCCGCGACAGGAGCCTACGAGCAGTACTTC
TRBV18	TRBJ2-1	.	TRBD2	CASSSSSGLYNEQFF	TGTGCCAGCTCATCTTCTAGCGGGCTTTACAATGAGCAGTTCTTC
TRBV10-3	TRBJ2-3	once	.	CAIRGTGAGANTDTQYF	TGTGCCATCAGGGGAACTGGGGCAGGGGCAAACACAGATACGCAGTATTTT
TRBV10-1	TRBJ2-5	once	TRBD1	CASSPDRGLRETQYF	TGCGCCAGCAGCCCTGACAGGGGGCTTCGAGAGACCCAGTACTTC
TRBV7-6	TRBJ2-7	.	TRBD1	CASSLGQGLSYEQYF	TGTGCCAGCAGCTTGGGACAGGGCCTCTCCTACGAGCAGTACTTC
TRBV28	TRBJ1-4	once	.	CASSLWTETNEKLFF	TGTGCCAGCAGTCTCTGGACAGAGACTAATGAAAAACTGTTTTTT
TRBV2	TRBJ1-4	.	.	CASSERAVNEKLFF	TGTGCCAGCAGTGAGAGGGCAGTAAATGAAAAACTGTTTTTT
TRBV7-9	TRBJ1-5	.	.	CASSPQGGNQPQHF	TGTGCCAGCAGCCCACAGGGCGGGAATCAGCCCCAGCATTTT
TRBV4-3	TRBJ1-1	.	TRBD1	CASSQAAGGSQGAFF	TGCGCCAGCAGCCAAGCGGCAGGGGGCTCGCAAGGGGCTTTCTTT
TRBV15	TRBJ2-3	few	.	CATSPPTGILQYF	TGTGCCACCAGCCCGCCAACAGGGATTCTGCAGTATTTT
TRBV27	TRBJ2-7	.	TRBD1	CASPGQGVRGVRYEQYF	TGTGCCAGCCCGGGACAGGGAGTGAGGGGGGTACGCTACGAGCAGTACTTC
TRBV19	TRBJ2-5	few	.	CASSISDSRYQETQYF	TGTGCCAGTAGTATCTCGGACTCTAGGTACCAAGAGACCCAGTACTTC
TRBV2	TRBJ2-3	few	TRBD2	CASSVSSGGALTDTQYF	TGTGCCAGCAGTGTTAGTAGCGGGGGGGCCCTCACAGATACGCAGTATTTT
TRBV19	TRBJ2-2	.	.	CASSIPRGNTGELFF	TGTGCCAGTAGTATCCCCCGGGGGAACACCGGGGAGCTGTTTTTT
TRBV19	TRBJ1-2	.	TRBD1	CASSLPQRGGGSRDYGYTF	TGTGCCAGTAGTCTACCCCAGAGAGGGGGCGGATCTCGGGACTATGGCTACACCTTC
TRBV7-9	TRBJ2-7	.	TRBD1	CASSPDRVGSYEQYF	TGTGCCAGCAGCCCCGACAGGGTAGGATCCTACGAGCAGTACTTC
TRBV29-1	TRBJ2-7	.	TRBD1	CSARQGSYEQYF	TGCAGCGCACGACAGGGGAGCTACGAGCAGTACTTC
TRBV7-8	TRBJ2-7	once	.	CASSLDLNYEQYF	TGTGCCAGCAGCTTAGATCTAAACTACGAGCAGTACTTC
TRBV7-8	TRBJ2-2	.	TRBD2	CASSLQWGGPNTGELFF	TGTGCCAGCAGCCTCCAGTGGGGGGGACCTAACACCGGGGAGCTGTTTTTT
TRBV5-5	TRBJ1-3	once	TRBD1	CASSLGAGGFLANTIYF	TGTGCCAGCAGCTTGGGGGCAGGGGGTTTTCTGGCAAACACCATATATTTT
TRBV2	TRBJ2-7	once	TRBD1	CASSGQGVTSYEQYF	TGTGCCAGCAGCGGACAGGGGGTAACGTCCTACGAGCAGTACTTC
TRBV10-3	TRBJ2-1	once	.	CAIMLRDNEQFF	TGTGCCATCATGTTGCGGGACAATGAGCAGTTCTTC
TRBV30	TRBJ1-3	.	.	CAWSVGGVQGNTIYF	TGTGCCTGGAGTGTCGGAGGGGTACAAGGAAACACCATATATTTT
TRBV29-1	TRBJ1-2	.	TRBD1	CSVERGQPNYGYTF	TGCAGCGTTGAGAGGGGACAGCCTAACTATGGCTACACCTTC
TRBV4-1	TRBJ1-1	once	TRBD1	CASSQEGTGGESAFF	TGCGCCAGCAGCCAAGAGGGGACAGGGGGCGAATCTGCTTTCTTT
TRBV30	TRBJ2-7	.	TRBD1	CAWSTGTGGYEQYF	TGTGCCTGGAGTACCGGGACAGGGGGCTACGAGCAGTACTTC
TRBV9	TRBJ2-5	.	TRBD2	CASSPPGGRETQYF	TGTGCCAGCAGCCCACCGGGGGGGAGGGAGACCCAGTACTTC
TRBV18	TRBJ2-7	.	TRBD1	CASSLLSGTGGLQFGYEQYF	TGTGCCAGCTCACTGCTATCCGGGACAGGGGGCTTGCAGTTCGGGTACGAGCAGTACTTC
TRBV6-5	TRBJ1-6	once	.	CASSPGSSVNSPLHF	TGTGCCAGCAGTCCCGGTTCCTCGGTTAATTCACCCCTCCACTTT
TRBV2	TRBJ1-4	few	TRBD1	CASKARQGGEKLFF	TGTGCCAGCAAGGCCCGACAGGGCGGTGAAAAACTGTTTTTT
TRBV7-2	TRBJ1-1	.	.	CASSLVGDWAEAFF	TGTGCCAGCAGCTTAGTAGGGGATTGGGCTGAAGCTTTCTTT
TRBV6-5	TRBJ1-2	.	.	CASSLGQGGYYGYTF	TGTGCCAGCAGTTTGGGCCAGGGAGGGTACTATGGCTACACCTTC
TRBV19	TRBJ1-2	.	TRBD1	CASSMGQGEGTF	TGTGCCAGTAGTATGGGACAGGGGGAAGGCACCTTC
TRBV2	TRBJ1-2	once	.	CASSEQGVVNYGYTF	TGTGCCAGCAGCGAACAGGGTGTGGTGAACTATGGCTACACCTTC
TRBV7-6	TRBJ2-3	.	TRBD2	CASSLGEGLAGWDTQYF	TGTGCCAGCAGCTTAGGCGAGGGGCTAGCGGGCTGGGATACGCAGTATTTT
TRBV7-8	TRBJ2-2	.	.	CASSWRVLRNTGELFF	TGTGCCAGCAGCTGGAGGGTGTTGCGTAACACCGGGGAGCTGTTTTTT
TRBV29-1	TRBJ2-1	.	.	CSVDVGGPAQYNEQFF	TGCAGCGTTGACGTGGGAGGACCAGCCCAGTACAATGAGCAGTTCTTC
TRBV6-1	TRBJ2-7	once	TRBD2	CASSEAWGGTYEQYF	TGTGCCAGCAGTGAAGCGTGGGGGGGGACCTACGAGCAGTACTTC
TRBV4-1	TRBJ2-5	once	TRBD2	CASSQDPAGVETQYF	TGCGCCAGCAGCCAAGACCCAGCGGGGGTTGAGACCCAGTACTTC
TRBV12-5	TRBJ2-7	.	TRBD2	CASGLSHGEGRGYEQYF	TGTGCTAGTGGTTTGTCCCATGGGGAGGGCCGTGGCTACGAGCAGTACTTC
TRBV6-5	TRBJ1-1	.	.	CASRDLGRGAEAFF	TGTGCCAGCAGGGACCTGGGGAGGGGCGCTGAAGCTTTCTTT
TRBV6-1	TRBJ2-1	.	.	CASSENGFYNEQFF	TGTGCCAGCAGTGAAAACGGGTTCTACAATGAGCAGTTCTTC
TRBV28	TRBJ1-5	.	.	CASILTGSVQPQHF	TGTGCCAGCATTCTCACAGGGTCGGTTCAGCCCCAGCATTTT
TRBV19	TRBJ1-4	.	.	CASTSPRGTATNEKLFF	TGTGCCAGTACTTCCCCCCGGGGAACCGCAACTAATGAAAAACTGTTTTTT
TRBV6-1	TRBJ2-2	few	.	CASSAIVTGANTGELFF	TGTGCCAGCAGTGCTATAGTGACAGGCGCGAACACCGGGGAGCTGTTTTTT
TRBV28	TRBJ1-1	.	TRBD1	CASSQQEMAGGGEAFF	TGTGCCAGCAGCCAACAAGAGATGGCAGGGGGAGGTGAAGCTTTCTTT
TRBV28	TRBJ1-6	.	TRBD1	CASSLNQGVGSYNSPLHF	TGTGCCAGCAGTTTAAATCAGGGGGTAGGCTCCTATAATTCACCCCTCCACTTT
TRBV5-1	TRBJ2-2	.	TRBD1	CASMLGTGTGNTGELFF	TGCGCCAGCATGCTGGGCACCGGGACAGGGAACACCGGGGAGCTGTTTTTT
TRBV5-4	TRBJ1-6	few	TRBD1	CASSSDRAGDSPLHF	TGTGCCAGCAGCTCCGACAGGGCCGGAGATTCACCCCTCCACTTT
TRBV3-1/TRBV3-2	TRBJ1-6	once	TRBD1	CASSIGQGGSSPLHF	TGTGCCAGCAGTATCGGACAGGGCGGGAGTTCACCCCTCCACTTT
TRBV19	TRBJ2-3	.	TRBD2	CASSGDYFTDTQYF	TGTGCCAGTAGTGGGGACTATTTCACAGATACGCAGTATTTT
TRBV2	TRBJ1-2	.	.	CASLVGVGNYGYTF	TGTGCCAGCTTGGTAGGGGTCGGGAACTATGGCTACACCTTC
TRBV24-1	TRBJ1-5	.	TRBD1	CATSDRDRDSHWVNQPQHF	TGTGCCACCAGTGATCGCGACCGGGACAGCCATTGGGTCAATCAGCCCCAGCATTTT